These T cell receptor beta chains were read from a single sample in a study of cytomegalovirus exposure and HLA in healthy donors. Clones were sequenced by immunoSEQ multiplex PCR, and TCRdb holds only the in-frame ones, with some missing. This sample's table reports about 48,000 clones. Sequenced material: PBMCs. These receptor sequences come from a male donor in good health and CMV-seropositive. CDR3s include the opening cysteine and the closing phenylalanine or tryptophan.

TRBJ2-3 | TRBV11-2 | CASSLSPADTQYF
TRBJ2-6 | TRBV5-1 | CASSREGSGANVLTF
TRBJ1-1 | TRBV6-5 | CASRPQGWGIAFF
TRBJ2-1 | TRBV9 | CASSIEGQGANYEQFF
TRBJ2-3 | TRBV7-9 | CASSRGASGVLGTDTQYF
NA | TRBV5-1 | CASSPKTGSSYEQYF
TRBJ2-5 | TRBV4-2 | CASSQAGTGLGEQYF
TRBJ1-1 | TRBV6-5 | CASRLFHMANTEAFF
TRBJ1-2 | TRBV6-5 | CASSYTTGGYGYTF
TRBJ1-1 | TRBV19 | CASSIPGPNTEAFF
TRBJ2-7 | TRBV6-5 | CASSPGGSSYEQYF
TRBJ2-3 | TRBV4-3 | CASSLTPSGVSTDTQYF
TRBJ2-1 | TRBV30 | CAWSYQGAYNEQFF
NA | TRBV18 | CASSPLRGGNYEQYF